The source of this T cell receptor (beta chain) is a study of cytomegalovirus exposure and HLA in healthy donors. The study, taken as a whole, reports: A later analysis showed that HLA-associated TCR beta chains had undergone more clonal expansion than equally common others. The investigators catalogued some 150 TCR beta chains as cytomegalovirus-associated. Rarity characterized most TCR sequences, yet some public TCRs appeared in many donors.

Primers: 60 Vbeta forward and 13 Jbeta reverse. Here immunoSEQ multiplex PCR was the method, and the copy in TCRdb shows in-frame clones only, minus some. The data show about 94,000 clones, approximately 66% seen once. Details on this clone: Its antigen remains unidentified.

V was cut by 4 bases and J by 6 bases, with 14 bases left in between. Germline CDR1 SGHTA, CDR2 FQGNSA. CDR3 length: 14 residues. This receptor was identified in a young man in good health and CMV-seronegative. The sample taken for sequencing was PBMCs. The chain has TRBV7-2 and TRBJ2-3, with a tentative D call TRBD2 (5 bases). The CDR3 spells CASSSWTPPDTQYF. CDR3 nucleotides: TGTGCCAGCAGCTCGTGGACTCCCCCTGATACGCAGTATTTT.